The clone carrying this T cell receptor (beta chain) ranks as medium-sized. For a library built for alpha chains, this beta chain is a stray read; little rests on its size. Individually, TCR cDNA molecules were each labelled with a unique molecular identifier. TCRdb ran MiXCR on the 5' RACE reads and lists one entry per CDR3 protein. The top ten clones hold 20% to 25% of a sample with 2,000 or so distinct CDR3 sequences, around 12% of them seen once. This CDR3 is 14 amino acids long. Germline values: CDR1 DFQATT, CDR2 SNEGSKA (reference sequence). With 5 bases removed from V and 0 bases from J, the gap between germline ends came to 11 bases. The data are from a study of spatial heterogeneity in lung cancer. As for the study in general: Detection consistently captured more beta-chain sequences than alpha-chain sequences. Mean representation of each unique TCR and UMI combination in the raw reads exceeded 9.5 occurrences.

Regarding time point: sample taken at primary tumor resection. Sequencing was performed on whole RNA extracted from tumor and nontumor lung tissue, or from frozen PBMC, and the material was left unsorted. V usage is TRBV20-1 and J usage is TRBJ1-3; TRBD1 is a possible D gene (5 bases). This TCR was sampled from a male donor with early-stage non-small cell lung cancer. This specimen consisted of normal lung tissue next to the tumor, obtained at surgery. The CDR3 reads CSAGRDVSGNTIYF. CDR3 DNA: TGCAGTGCTGGGAGGGACGTCTCTGGAAACACCATATATTTT.